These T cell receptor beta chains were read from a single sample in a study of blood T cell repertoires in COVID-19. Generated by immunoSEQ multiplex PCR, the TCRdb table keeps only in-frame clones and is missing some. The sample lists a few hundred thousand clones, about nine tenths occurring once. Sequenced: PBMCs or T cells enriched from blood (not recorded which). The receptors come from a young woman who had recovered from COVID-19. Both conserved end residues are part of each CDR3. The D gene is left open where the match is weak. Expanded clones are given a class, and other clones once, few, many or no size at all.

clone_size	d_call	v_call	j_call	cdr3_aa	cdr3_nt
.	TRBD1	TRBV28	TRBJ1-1	CASSDRDTEAFF	TGTGCCAGTTCCGACAGGGACACTGAAGCTTTCTTT
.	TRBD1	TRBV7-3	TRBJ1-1	CASSLTRDSNTEAFF	TGTGCCAGCAGCTTAACGCGGGACAGCAACACTGAAGCTTTCTTT
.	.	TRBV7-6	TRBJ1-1	CASSLGGEAFF	TGTGCCAGCAGCTTAGGAGGGGAAGCTTTCTTT
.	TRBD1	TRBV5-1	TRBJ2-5	CASSFAGTEQETQYF	TGCGCCAGCAGCTTCGCCGGGACAGAGCAAGAGACCCAGTACTTC
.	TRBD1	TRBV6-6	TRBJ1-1	CASSLQGAEAFF	TGTGCCAGCAGCCTTCAGGGGGCGGAAGCTTTCTTT
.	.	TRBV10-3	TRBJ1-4	CAIRQGANEKLFF	TGTGCCATCAGACAGGGTGCTAATGAAAAACTGTTTTTT
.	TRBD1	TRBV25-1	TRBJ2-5	CASGRAGTGGGETQYF	TGTGCCAGCGGCCGAGCGGGGACAGGGGGGGGAGAGACCCAGTACTTC
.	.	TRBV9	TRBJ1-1	CASSAGRGSRAFF	TGTGCCAGCAGCGCTGGGAGGGGATCTAGGGCTTTCTTT
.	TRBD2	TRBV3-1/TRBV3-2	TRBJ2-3	CASTLTSSGKYTDTQYF	TGTGCCAGCACCCTTACCTCTAGCGGGAAATACACAGATACGCAGTATTTT
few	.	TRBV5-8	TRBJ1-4	CASSERQTATNEKLFF	TGTGCCAGCAGCGAGAGACAGACAGCAACTAATGAAAAACTGTTTTTT
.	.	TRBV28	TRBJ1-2	CASSLGGTGGYTF	TGTGCCAGCAGTTTGGGGGGGACGGGCGGCTACACCTTC
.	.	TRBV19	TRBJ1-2	CASSLAAGYGYTF	TGTGCCAGTAGTCTGGCAGCGGGCTATGGCTACACCTTC
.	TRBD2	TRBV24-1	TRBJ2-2	CATSDPKREYTGELFF	TGTGCCACCAGTGATCCTAAGCGGGAGTACACCGGGGAGCTGTTTTTT
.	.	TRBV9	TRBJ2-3	CASSVVVSTTDTQYF	TGTGCCAGCAGCGTAGTGGTTAGCACGACAGATACGCAGTATTTT
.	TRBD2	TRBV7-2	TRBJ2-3	CASSLWVAGGADTQYF	TGTGCCAGCAGCTTATGGGTAGCGGGCGGGGCAGATACGCAGTATTTT
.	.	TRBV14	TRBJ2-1	CASSQESGYGRVWQFF	TGTGCCAGCAGCCAAGAATCCGGTTACGGCAGGGTATGGCAGTTCTTC
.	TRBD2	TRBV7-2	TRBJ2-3	CASSLLAGGPPTDTQYF	TGTGCCAGCAGCTTGCTAGCGGGAGGGCCCCCCACAGATACGCAGTATTTT
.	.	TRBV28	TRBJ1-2	CASSLPDSNYGYTF	TGTGCCAGCAGTTTACCGGACAGTAACTATGGCTACACCTTC
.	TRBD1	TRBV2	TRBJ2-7	CASTALGGQGYSEQYF	TGTGCCAGCACCGCCCTGGGGGGACAGGGTTATTCCGAGCAGTACTTC
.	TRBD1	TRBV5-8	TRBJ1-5	CASSLGQGDNQPQHF	TGTGCCAGCAGCTTGGGACAGGGGGATAATCAGCCCCAGCATTTT
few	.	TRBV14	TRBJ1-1	CASSPQSRGEAFF	TGTGCCAGCAGTCCTCAGTCTCGAGGTGAAGCTTTCTTT
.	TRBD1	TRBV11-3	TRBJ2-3	CASSLEGQTMLTQYF	TGTGCCAGCAGCTTAGAGGGACAGACCATGCTTACGCAGTATTTT
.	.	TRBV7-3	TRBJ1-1	CASSPYGERAFF	TGTGCCAGCAGCCCATATGGGGAGCGGGCTTTCTTT
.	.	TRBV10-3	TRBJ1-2	CAIGSGGDVYGYTF	TGTGCCATCGGATCCGGAGGGGACGTCTATGGCTACACCTTC